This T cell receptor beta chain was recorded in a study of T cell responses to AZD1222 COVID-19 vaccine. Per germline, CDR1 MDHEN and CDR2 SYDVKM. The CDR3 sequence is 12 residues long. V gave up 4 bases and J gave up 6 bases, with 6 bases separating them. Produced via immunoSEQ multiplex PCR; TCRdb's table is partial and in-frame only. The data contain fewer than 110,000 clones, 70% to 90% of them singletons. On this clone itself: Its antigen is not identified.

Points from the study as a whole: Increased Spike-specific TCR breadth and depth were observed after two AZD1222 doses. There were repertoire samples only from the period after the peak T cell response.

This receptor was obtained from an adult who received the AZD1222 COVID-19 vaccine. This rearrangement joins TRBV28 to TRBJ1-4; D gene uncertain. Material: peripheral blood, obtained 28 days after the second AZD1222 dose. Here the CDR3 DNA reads TGTGCCAGCAGTTCGTGGGATGAAAAACTGTTTTTT. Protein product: CASSSWDEKLFF.